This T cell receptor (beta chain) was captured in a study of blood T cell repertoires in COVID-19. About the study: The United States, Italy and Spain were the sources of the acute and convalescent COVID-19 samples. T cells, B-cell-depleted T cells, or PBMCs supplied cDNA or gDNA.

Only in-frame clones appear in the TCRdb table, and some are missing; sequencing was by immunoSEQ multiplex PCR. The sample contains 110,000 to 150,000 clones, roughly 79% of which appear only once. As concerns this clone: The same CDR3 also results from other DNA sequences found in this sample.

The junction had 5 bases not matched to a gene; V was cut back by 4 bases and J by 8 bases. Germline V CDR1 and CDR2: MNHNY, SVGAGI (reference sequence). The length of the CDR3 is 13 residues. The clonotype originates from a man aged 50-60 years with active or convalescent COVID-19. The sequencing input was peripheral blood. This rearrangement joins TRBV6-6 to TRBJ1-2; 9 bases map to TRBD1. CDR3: CASSLQGAKGYTF. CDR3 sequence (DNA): TGTGCCAGCAGTTTACAGGGGGCGAAAGGCTACACCTTC.